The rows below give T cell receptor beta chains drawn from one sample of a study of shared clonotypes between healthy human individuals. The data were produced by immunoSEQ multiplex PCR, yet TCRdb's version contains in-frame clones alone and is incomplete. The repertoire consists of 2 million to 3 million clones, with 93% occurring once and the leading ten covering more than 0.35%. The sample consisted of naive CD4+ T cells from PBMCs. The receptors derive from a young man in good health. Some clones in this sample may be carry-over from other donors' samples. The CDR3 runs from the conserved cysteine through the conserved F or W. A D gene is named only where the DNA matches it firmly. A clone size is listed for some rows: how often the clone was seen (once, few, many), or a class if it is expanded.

CDR3: CASSGQGRQPQHF; DNA: TGTGCCAGCAGTGGACAGGGTAGACAGCCCCAGCATTTT; V: TRBV6-6; D: TRBD1; size: .; J: TRBJ1-5
CDR3: CASTLTGDSYNEQFF; DNA: TGTGCCAGCACCCTGACAGGGGACTCCTACAATGAGCAGTTCTTC; V: TRBV2; D: TRBD1; size: .; J: TRBJ2-1
CDR3: CASSVRDRGGETQYF; DNA: TGTGCCAGCAGCGTGAGGGACAGGGGAGGAGAGACCCAGTACTTC; V: TRBV9; D: TRBD1; size: .; J: TRBJ2-5
CDR3: CASSLREGQNEKLFF; DNA: TGTGCCAGCAGCTTAAGGGAGGGACAAAATGAAAAACTGTTTTTT; V: TRBV7-8; D: .; size: .; J: TRBJ1-4
CDR3: CASSHGGVSNQPQHF; DNA: TGTGCCAGCAGCCACGGGGGGGTTAGCAATCAGCCCCAGCATTTT; V: TRBV7-2; D: .; size: .; J: TRBJ1-5
CDR3: CASRGQGIGGYTF; DNA: TGTGCCAGCAGGGGACAGGGGATTGGTGGCTACACCTTC; V: TRBV2; D: TRBD1; size: few; J: TRBJ1-2
CDR3: CASSLRGKGTEAFF; DNA: TGTGCCAGCAGCTTAAGGGGGAAGGGGACTGAAGCTTTCTTT; V: TRBV7-9; D: .; size: .; J: TRBJ1-1
CDR3: CASSTLTGLYGYTF; DNA: TGTGCCAGTAGTACCTTAACAGGACTCTATGGCTACACCTTC; V: TRBV19; D: .; size: .; J: TRBJ1-2
CDR3: CATSGTSGPSSYEQYF; DNA: TGTGCCACGAGCGGGACTAGCGGACCGAGCTCCTACGAGCAGTACTTC; V: TRBV10-3; D: TRBD2; size: .; J: TRBJ2-7
CDR3: CASSLPLGRAEAFF; DNA: TGTGCCAGCAGTTTACCGCTGGGGAGGGCTGAAGCTTTCTTT; V: TRBV28; D: .; size: .; J: TRBJ1-1
CDR3: CASSQGVMVETQYF; DNA: TGCGCCAGCAGCCAGGGGGTCATGGTGGAGACCCAGTACTTC; V: TRBV5-1; D: TRBD1; size: .; J: TRBJ2-5
CDR3: CAWSVRTGQETQYF; DNA: TGTGCCTGGAGTGTACGGACAGGACAAGAGACCCAGTACTTC; V: TRBV30; D: TRBD1; size: .; J: TRBJ2-5
CDR3: CATSRDNDRGYEQYF; DNA: TGTGCCACCAGCAGAGATAACGACAGGGGCTACGAGCAGTACTTC; V: TRBV15; D: TRBD1; size: .; J: TRBJ2-7
CDR3: CATSRDIRQPQHF; DNA: TGTGCCACCAGCAGAGATATTCGGCAGCCCCAGCATTTT; V: TRBV15; D: .; size: .; J: TRBJ1-5
CDR3: CASENGQAWETQYF; DNA: TGTGCCAGCGAAAACGGACAGGCCTGGGAGACCCAGTACTTC; V: TRBV7-9; D: TRBD1; size: .; J: TRBJ2-5
CDR3: CASSRGLAEPTDTQYF; DNA: TGCGCCAGCAGCAGAGGGCTAGCGGAGCCCACAGATACGCAGTATTTT; V: TRBV5-1; D: TRBD2; size: .; J: TRBJ2-3
CDR3: CASSLGGPTSGSPDTQYF; DNA: TGTGCCAGCAGCCTGGGGGGGCCGACTAGCGGGAGCCCAGATACGCAGTATTTT; V: TRBV4-2; D: TRBD2; size: .; J: TRBJ2-3
CDR3: CASSPSTTPNVLTF; DNA: TGTGCCAGCAGCCCATCGACGACACCCAACGTCCTGACTTTC; V: TRBV5-6; D: .; size: .; J: TRBJ2-6
CDR3: CAWTQRDRNYGYTF; DNA: TGTGCCTGGACTCAGAGGGACAGAAACTATGGCTACACCTTC; V: TRBV30; D: TRBD1; size: .; J: TRBJ1-2
CDR3: CASSSPGKANTIYF; DNA: TGTGCCAGCAGTTCCCCCGGCAAGGCCAACACCATATATTTT; V: TRBV28; D: .; size: .; J: TRBJ1-3
CDR3: CASSHRLAKNIQYF; DNA: TGTGCCAGCAGCCATCGGTTAGCCAAAAACATTCAGTACTTC; V: TRBV14; D: .; size: few; J: TRBJ2-4
CDR3: CASSLSGRIYNEQFF; DNA: TGTGCCAGCAGCTTAAGCGGGAGGATCTACAATGAGCAGTTCTTC; V: TRBV11-3; D: TRBD2; size: .; J: TRBJ2-1
CDR3: CASSLDPYNEQFF; DNA: TGTGCCAGCAGCTTAGATCCCTACAATGAGCAGTTCTTC; V: TRBV11-2; D: .; size: .; J: TRBJ2-1
CDR3: CASSNTGFGAFF; DNA: TGTGCCAGCAGCAACACAGGGTTTGGAGCTTTCTTT; V: TRBV6-5; D: .; size: few; J: TRBJ1-1
CDR3: CASRGGRQPQHF; DNA: TGTGCCAGCAGGGGGGGGAGGCAGCCCCAGCATTTT; V: TRBV27; D: .; size: .; J: TRBJ1-5
CDR3: CAISDPLAGDTQYF; DNA: TGTGCCATCAGTGACCCGCTAGCGGGGGATACGCAGTATTTT; V: TRBV10-3; D: TRBD2; size: .; J: TRBJ2-3
CDR3: CASSGEQGSQETQYF; DNA: TGCGCCAGCAGCGGCGAGCAGGGCTCCCAAGAGACCCAGTACTTC; V: TRBV5-1; D: .; size: .; J: TRBJ2-5
CDR3: CASSYGSYEQYF; DNA: TGCGCCAGCAGCTACGGATCCTACGAGCAGTACTTC; V: TRBV5-1; D: .; size: .; J: TRBJ2-7
CDR3: CASSSTGSYGYTF; DNA: TGTGCCAGCAGCTCCACGGGTAGCTATGGCTACACCTTC; V: TRBV9; D: .; size: .; J: TRBJ1-2
CDR3: CASSPDEGRGGELFF; DNA: TGTGCCAGCAGCCCAGACGAAGGGCGCGGCGGGGAGCTGTTTTTT; V: TRBV7-2; D: .; size: once; J: TRBJ2-2
CDR3: CASSSPGLAGRTDTQYF; DNA: TGTGCCAGCAGCTCCCCGGGACTAGCGGGACGCACAGATACGCAGTATTTT; V: TRBV5-4; D: TRBD2; size: .; J: TRBJ2-3
CDR3: CASRERVFTDTQYF; DNA: TGTGCCAGCAGGGAGCGGGTGTTCACAGATACGCAGTATTTT; V: TRBV28; D: .; size: .; J: TRBJ2-3
CDR3: CASSEHRGPTNEKLFF; DNA: TGTGCCAGCAGCGAACACAGGGGTCCCACTAATGAAAAACTGTTTTTT; V: TRBV25-1; D: TRBD1; size: .; J: TRBJ1-4
CDR3: CASSVTGGASGETQYF; DNA: TGTGCCAGCAGCGTGACAGGGGGCGCCAGCGGTGAGACCCAGTACTTC; V: TRBV5-4; D: TRBD1; size: .; J: TRBJ2-5
CDR3: CASSQGGEQFF; DNA: TGTGCCAGCAGCCAAGGGGGTGAGCAGTTCTTC; V: TRBV4-2; D: .; size: .; J: TRBJ2-1